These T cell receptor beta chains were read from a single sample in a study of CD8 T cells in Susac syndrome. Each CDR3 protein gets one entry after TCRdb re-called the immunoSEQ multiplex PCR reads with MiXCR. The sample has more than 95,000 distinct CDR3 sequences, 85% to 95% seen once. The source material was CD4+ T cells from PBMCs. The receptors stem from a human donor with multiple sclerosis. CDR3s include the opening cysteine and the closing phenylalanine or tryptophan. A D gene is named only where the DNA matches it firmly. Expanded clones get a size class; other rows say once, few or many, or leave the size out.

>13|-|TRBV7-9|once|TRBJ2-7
CASSLVGYYEQYF
TGTGCCAGCAGCTTAGTGGGATACTACGAGCAGTACTTC
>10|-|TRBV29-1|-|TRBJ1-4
CSVADEKLFF
TGCAGCGTTGCGGATGAAAAACTGTTTTTT
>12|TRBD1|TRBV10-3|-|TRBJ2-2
CATRGGAGELFF
TGTGCCACAAGAGGGGGCGCCGGGGAGCTGTTTTTT
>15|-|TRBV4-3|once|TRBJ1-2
CASSQDRGLDYGYTF
TGCGCCAGCAGCCAAGATCGGGGGCTGGACTATGGCTACACCTTC
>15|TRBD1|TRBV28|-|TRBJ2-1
CASRTGQGSTNEQFF
TGTGCCAGCAGGACCGGACAGGGTAGTACAAATGAGCAGTTCTTC
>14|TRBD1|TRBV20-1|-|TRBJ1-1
CSARGDRENTEAFF
TGCAGTGCTAGAGGGGACAGGGAGAACACTGAAGCTTTCTTT
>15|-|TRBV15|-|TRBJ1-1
CATSTLVGGGTEAFF
TGTGCCACCAGCACGCTAGTAGGTGGCGGCACTGAAGCTTTCTTT
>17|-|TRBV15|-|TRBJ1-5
CATSKDLSSGQNQPQHF
TGTGCCACCAGCAAAGATCTCTCTAGCGGGCAGAATCAGCCCCAGCATTTT
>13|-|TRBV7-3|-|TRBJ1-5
CASSRDPDQPQHF
TGTGCCAGCAGCAGGGACCCAGATCAGCCCCAGCATTTT
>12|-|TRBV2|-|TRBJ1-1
CASSESSVWAFF
TGTGCCAGCAGTGAATCTTCAGTGTGGGCTTTCTTT
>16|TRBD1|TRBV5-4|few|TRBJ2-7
CASSYLQGVFPYEQYF
TGTGCCAGCAGCTACCTACAGGGGGTGTTTCCGTACGAGCAGTACTTC
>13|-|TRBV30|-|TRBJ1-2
CAWSVRSASGYTF
TGTGCCTGGAGTGTACGATCTGCGAGCGGCTACACCTTC
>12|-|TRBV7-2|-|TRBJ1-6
CASSASDSPLHF
TGTGCCAGCAGCGCCAGCGATTCACCCCTCCACTTT
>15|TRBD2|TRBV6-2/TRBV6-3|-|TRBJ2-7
CASSAAGGPPGEQYF
TGTGCCAGCAGTGCGGCGGGGGGGCCTCCAGGCGAGCAGTACTTC
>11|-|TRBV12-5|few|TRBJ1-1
CASALNTEAFF
TGTGCTAGTGCTCTGAACACTGAAGCTTTCTTT
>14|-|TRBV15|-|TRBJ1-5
CATSTRGDNQPQHF
TGTGCCACCAGCACACGGGGAGATAATCAGCCCCAGCATTTT
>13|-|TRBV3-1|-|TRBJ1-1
CASSQEDHTEAFF
TGTGCCAGCAGCCAAGAGGACCACACTGAAGCTTTCTTT
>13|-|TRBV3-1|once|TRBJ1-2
CASSQESALISTF
TGTGCCAGCAGCCAAGAGTCCGCCCTAATTAGCACCTTC
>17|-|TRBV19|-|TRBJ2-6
CASSIQGRNSGANVLTF
TGTGCCAGTAGTATCCAGGGGCGAAATTCTGGGGCCAACGTCCTGACTTTC
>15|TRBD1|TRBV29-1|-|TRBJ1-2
CSVIRDSDNHYGYTF
TGCAGCGTTATCCGGGACAGCGATAATCACTATGGCTACACCTTC